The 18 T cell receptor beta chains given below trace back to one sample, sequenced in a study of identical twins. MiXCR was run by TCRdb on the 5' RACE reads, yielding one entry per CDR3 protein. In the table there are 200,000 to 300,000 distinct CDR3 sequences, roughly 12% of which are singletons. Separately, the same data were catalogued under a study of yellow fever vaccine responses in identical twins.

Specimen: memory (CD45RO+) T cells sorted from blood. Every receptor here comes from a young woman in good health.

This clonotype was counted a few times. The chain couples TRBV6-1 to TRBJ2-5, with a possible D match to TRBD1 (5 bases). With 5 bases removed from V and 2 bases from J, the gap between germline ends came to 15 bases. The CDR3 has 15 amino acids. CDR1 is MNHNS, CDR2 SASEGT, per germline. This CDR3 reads CASSKLRTTQETQYF. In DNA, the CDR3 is TGTGCCAGCAGTAAACTTCGGACAACGCAAGAGACCCAGTACTTC.

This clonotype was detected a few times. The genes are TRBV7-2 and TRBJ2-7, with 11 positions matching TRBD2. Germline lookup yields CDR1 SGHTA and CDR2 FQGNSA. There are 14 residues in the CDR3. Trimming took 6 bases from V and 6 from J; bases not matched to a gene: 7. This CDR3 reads CASRTLAGAVEQYF. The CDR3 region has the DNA TGTGCCAGCAGAACACTAGCGGGAGCGGTCGAGCAGTACTTC.

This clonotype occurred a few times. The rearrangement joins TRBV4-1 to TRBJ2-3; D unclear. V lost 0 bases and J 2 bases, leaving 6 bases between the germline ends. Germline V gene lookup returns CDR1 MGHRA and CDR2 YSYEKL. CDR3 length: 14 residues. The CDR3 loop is CASSQDPNTDTQYF. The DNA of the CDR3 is TGCGCCAGCAGCCAAGACCCAAACACAGATACGCAGTATTTT.

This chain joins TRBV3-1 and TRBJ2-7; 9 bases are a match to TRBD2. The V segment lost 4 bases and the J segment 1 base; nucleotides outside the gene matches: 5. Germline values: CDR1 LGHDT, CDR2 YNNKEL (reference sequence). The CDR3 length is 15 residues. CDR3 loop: CASSRPSGGSYEQYF. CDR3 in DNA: TGTGCCAGCAGCCGCCCGAGCGGGGGGTCCTACGAGCAGTACTTC.

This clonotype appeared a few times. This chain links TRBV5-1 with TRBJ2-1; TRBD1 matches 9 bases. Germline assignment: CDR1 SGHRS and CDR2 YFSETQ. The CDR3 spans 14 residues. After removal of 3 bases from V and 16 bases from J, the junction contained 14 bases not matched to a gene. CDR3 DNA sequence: TGCGCCAGCAGCTCCATGGTACCGGGACAGGGATTCTTCTTC. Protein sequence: CASSSMVPGQGFFF.

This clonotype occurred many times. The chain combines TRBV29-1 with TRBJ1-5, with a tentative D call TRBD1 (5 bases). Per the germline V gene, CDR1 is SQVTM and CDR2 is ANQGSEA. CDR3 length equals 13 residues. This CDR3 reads CSIKGGGNQPQHF. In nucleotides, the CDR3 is TGCAGTATAAAGGGAGGGGGCAATCAGCCCCAGCATTTT.

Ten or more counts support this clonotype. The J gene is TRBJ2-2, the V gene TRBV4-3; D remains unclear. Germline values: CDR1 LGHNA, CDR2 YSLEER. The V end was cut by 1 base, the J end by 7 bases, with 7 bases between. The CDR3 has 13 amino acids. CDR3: CASSQAENGELFF. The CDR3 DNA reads TGCGCCAGCAGCCAAGCGGAAAACGGGGAGCTGTTTTTT.

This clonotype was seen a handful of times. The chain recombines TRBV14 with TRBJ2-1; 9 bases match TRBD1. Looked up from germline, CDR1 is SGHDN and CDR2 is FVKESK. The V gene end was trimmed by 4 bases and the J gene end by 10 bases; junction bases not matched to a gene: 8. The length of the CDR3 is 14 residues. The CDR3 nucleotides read TGTGCCAGCAGCCGTCCCGGGACAGGGTTCGAGCAGTTCTTC. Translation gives CASSRPGTGFEQFF.

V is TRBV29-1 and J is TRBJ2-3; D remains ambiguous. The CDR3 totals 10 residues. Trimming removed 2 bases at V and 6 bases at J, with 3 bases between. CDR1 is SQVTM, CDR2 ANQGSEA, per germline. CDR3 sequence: CSVEQDTQYF. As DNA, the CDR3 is TGCAGCGTTGAACAGGATACGCAGTATTTT.

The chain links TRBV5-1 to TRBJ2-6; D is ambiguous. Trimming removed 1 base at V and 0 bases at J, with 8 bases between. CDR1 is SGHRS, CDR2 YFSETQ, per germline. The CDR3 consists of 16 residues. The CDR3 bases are TGCGCCAGCAGCTTGCCGGATGTCTCTGGGGCCAACGTCCTGACTTTC. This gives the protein CASSLPDVSGANVLTF.

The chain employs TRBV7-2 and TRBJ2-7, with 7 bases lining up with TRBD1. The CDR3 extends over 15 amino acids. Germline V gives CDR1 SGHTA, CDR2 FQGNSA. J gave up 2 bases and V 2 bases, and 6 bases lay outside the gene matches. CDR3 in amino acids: CASSLSKGQPYEQYF. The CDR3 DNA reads TGTGCCAGCAGCTTATCCAAGGGACAGCCCTACGAGCAGTACTTC.

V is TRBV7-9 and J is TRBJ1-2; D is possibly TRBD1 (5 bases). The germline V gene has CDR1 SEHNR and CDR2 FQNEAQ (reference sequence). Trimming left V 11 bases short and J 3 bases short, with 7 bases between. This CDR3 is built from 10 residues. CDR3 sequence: CAGADYGYTF. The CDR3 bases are TGTGCCGGGGCGGACTATGGCTACACCTTC.

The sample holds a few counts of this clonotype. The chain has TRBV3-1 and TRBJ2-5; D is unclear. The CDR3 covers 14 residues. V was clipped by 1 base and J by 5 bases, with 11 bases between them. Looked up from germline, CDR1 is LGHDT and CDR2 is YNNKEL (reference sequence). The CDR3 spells CASSQVGARETQYF. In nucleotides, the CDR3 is TGTGCCAGCAGCCAAGTTGGAGCACGGGAGACCCAGTACTTC.

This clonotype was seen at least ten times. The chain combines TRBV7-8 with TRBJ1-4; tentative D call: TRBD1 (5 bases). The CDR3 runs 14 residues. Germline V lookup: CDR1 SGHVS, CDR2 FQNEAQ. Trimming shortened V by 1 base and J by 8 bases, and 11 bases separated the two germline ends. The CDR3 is CASSLGGTAEKLFF. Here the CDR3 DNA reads TGTGCCAGCAGCTTAGGTGGGACTGCCGAAAAACTGTTTTTT.

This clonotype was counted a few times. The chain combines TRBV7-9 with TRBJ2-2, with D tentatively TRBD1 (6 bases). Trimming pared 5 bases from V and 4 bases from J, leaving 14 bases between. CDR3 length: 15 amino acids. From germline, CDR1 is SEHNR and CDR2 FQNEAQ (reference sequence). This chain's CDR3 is CASSPQGIITGELFF. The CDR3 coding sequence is TGTGCCAGCAGCCCACAGGGAATTATCACCGGGGAGCTGTTTTTT. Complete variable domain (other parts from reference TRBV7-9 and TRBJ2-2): DTGVSQNPRHKITKRGQNVTFRCDPISEHNRLYWYRQTLGQGPEFLTYFQNEAQLEKSRLLSDRFSAERPKGSFSTLEIQRTEQGDSAMYLCASSPQGIITGELFFGEGSRLTVL.

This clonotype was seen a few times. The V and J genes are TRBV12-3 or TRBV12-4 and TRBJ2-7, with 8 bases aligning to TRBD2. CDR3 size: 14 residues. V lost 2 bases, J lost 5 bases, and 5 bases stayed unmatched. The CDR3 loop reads CASSLRLARDEQYF. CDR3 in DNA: TGTGCCAGCAGTTTACGACTAGCGCGCGACGAGCAGTACTTC.

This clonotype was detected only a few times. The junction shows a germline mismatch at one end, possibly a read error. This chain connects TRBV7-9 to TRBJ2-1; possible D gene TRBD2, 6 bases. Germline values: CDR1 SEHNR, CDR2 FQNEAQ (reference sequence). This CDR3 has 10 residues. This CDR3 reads CASSLQDYIF. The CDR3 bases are TGTGCCAGCAGCTTACAGGACTACATCTTC.

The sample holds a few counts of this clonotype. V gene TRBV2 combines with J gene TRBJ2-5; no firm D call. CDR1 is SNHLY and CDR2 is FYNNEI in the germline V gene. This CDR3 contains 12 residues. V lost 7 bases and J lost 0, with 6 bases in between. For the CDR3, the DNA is TGTGCCAGCAACAGAGACCAAGAGACCCAGTACTTC. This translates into CASNRDQETQYF.